These 14 T cell receptor beta chains were all obtained from the same sample, sequenced in a study of CD8+CD57+ T cells in acquired aplastic anemia (dated 2018 in TCRdb). Patients chosen for sequencing had shown expansion of CD8+CD57+ cells by flow cytometry. What the research found in general, with its limitations: In patients, diversity was lower in CD8+CD57+ cells than in the total CD4+ and CD8+ cell pools.

These receptors have no known antigen. The sequencer listed for this sample is Illumina HiSeq 2000. Profiling of TCR beta VDJ combinations and CDR3 sequences used genomic DNA as the template. Through fastp at Q25 and MiXCR, TCRdb rebuilt clones from the public reads, retaining in-frame beta chains. Identical CDR3 protein sequences are pooled into one entry, listed with their most common genes and DNA. Present in this sample are almost 20,000 distinct CDR3 sequences, approximately 37% of which were seen just once. The top ten constitute approximately 89% of the sample. Material for sequencing was CD8+CD57+ T cells sorted from PBMCs. The cell subset or site tag for this specimen amounts to: bead-enriched CD8+CD57+ effector memory T cells from SAA patients. The receptors derive from a human donor with aplastic anemia.

CDR3 amino acids: CSAISGTTGELFF. The CDR3 coding sequence is TGCAGTGCTATTAGCGGGACAACCGGGGAGCTGTTTTTT. This chain uses TRBV20-1 with TRBJ2-2, with 8 bases that match TRBD2. CDR1 is DFQATT and CDR2 is SNEGSKA in the germline V gene (reference sequence). The CDR3 is 13 amino acids. V lost 4 bases and J lost 5; bases outside the gene matches: 3.

The rearrangement links TRBV5-5 to TRBJ2-7; 8 bases map to TRBD1. V shed 0 bases, J shed 2 bases, and the junction held 4 bases outside the gene matches. Germline V gene lookup returns CDR1 SGHKS and CDR2 YYEKEE (reference sequence). CDR3 length equals 15 residues. The CDR3 nucleotides read TGTGCCAGCAGCTTGGCGGGACAGGTGACCTACGAGCAGTACTTC. Translating it yields CASSLAGQVTYEQYF.

This clonotype was recorded at least ten times. The rearrangement uses TRBV4-1 and TRBJ2-1, with D hard to call. Between the trimmed V and J ends, which lost 3 bases and 4 bases, there was a span of 16 bases. Germline CDR1 reads MGHRA; CDR2 reads YSYEKL. The CDR3 is 16 residues long. The CDR3 nucleotides read TGCGCCAGCAGCCAGGAAAACCGTGACGGATACAATGAGCAGTTCTTC. Translation: CASSQENRDGYNEQFF.

This clonotype occurred a few times. V is TRBV9 and J is TRBJ1-1; D remains unclear. With 4 bases removed from V and 6 bases from J, the gap between germline ends came to 16 bases. Germline V CDR1 and CDR2: SGDLS, YYNGEE. CDR3 length: 14 amino acids. In nucleotides, the CDR3 is TGTGCCAGCAGCCCCAGTAGTAGTCAGGCTGAAGCTTTCTTT. Its translation is CASSPSSSQAEAFF.

This rearrangement joins TRBV5-1 to TRBJ2-4; no clear D. The CDR3 is 12 residues long. CDR1 is SGHRS and CDR2 is YFSETQ in the germline V gene. V was trimmed by 2 bases and J by 13 bases, leaving 13 bases between them. This chain's CDR3 is CASSFNTGPQYF. CDR3 nucleotide sequence: TGCGCCAGCAGCTTCAACACCGGCCCACAGTACTTC. Full variable domain (rest looked up from reference TRBV5-1 and TRBJ2-4): KAGVTQTPRYLIKTRGQQVTLSCSPISGHRSVSWYQQTPGQGLQFLFEYFSETQRNKGNFPGRFSGRQFSNSRSEMNVSTLELGDSALYLCASSFNTGPQYFGAGTRLSVL.

This clonotype was counted at least ten times. The chain combines TRBV20-1 with TRBJ2-7, with D uncertain. This CDR3 contains 15 residues. Looked up from germline, CDR1 is DFQATT and CDR2 is SNEGSKA (reference sequence). V was cut by 1 base and J by 3 bases, with 16 bases left in between. The CDR3 DNA follows: TGCAGTGCTAGAGCCCACGGAGACGTCCTCTACGAGCAGTACTTC. It specifies CSARAHGDVLYEQYF.

This clonotype appeared once. The chain carries TRBV6-5 and TRBJ1-4; no clear D. V was cut by 0 bases and J by 6 bases, with 5 bases left in between. The CDR3 covers 13 residues. The germline V gene has CDR1 MNHEY and CDR2 SVGAGI. The CDR3 is CASSYSRDEKLFF. The CDR3 DNA reads TGTGCCAGCAGTTACTCCCGGGATGAAAAACTGTTTTTT.

This clonotype was seen a handful of times. V and J are TRBV24-1 and TRBJ2-5; TRBD2 aligns across 15 bases. Germline loops: CDR1 KGHDR, CDR2 SFDVKD. The CDR3 is 18 amino acids. Germline trimming cut 4 bases from V and 1 base from J; bases unmatched to any gene: 6. CDR3 sequence (DNA): TGTGCCACCAGTGACGGGGGACTAGCGGGAGGAACCCAAGAGACCCAGTACTTC. The encoded protein is CATSDGGLAGGTQETQYF.

The rearrangement joins TRBV5-1 to TRBJ2-3; 10 bases map to TRBD2. This CDR3 is 16 amino acids long. Germline loops: CDR1 SGHRS, CDR2 YFSETQ. V gave up 3 bases and J gave up 6 bases; unmatched junction bases: 10. The CDR3 coding sequence is TGCGCCAGCAGCTCTACTAGCGGGACCTGGGTGGATACGCAGTATTTT. Translation: CASSSTSGTWVDTQYF.

The chain employs TRBV7-9 and TRBJ2-1; 9 bases are a match to TRBD1. Germline loops: CDR1 SEHNR, CDR2 FQNEAQ (reference sequence). Germline trimming cut 2 bases from V and 8 bases from J; bases unmatched to any gene: 10. This CDR3 is 16 amino acids long. CDR3: CASSLLGQGPLDEQFF. The CDR3 DNA is TGTGCCAGCAGCTTATTGGGACAGGGACCTCTAGATGAGCAGTTCTTC.

A word on this clonotype: The junction and the germline gene differ at one end; a read error may be behind it. V usage is TRBV7-3 and J usage is TRBJ1-3, with D possibly being TRBD1 (6 bases). This CDR3 is built from 15 residues. Per germline, CDR1 SGHTA and CDR2 FQGTGA. The CDR3 region is CASSLGTNHGNTIYF. In nucleotides, the CDR3 is TGCGCCAGCAGCCTCGGGACAAACCATGGAAACACCATATATTTT.

Only a few counts were recorded for this clonotype. This sequence joins TRBV20-1 and TRBJ2-1, with D perhaps matching TRBD2 (5 bases). The germline CDR1 and CDR2 sequences are DFQATT and SNEGSKA (reference sequence). The ends were cut back, 3 bases at V and 2 bases at J, with 11 bases in the middle. This CDR3 is 14 amino acids long. The DNA for the CDR3 is TGCAGTGCTAGGCGGACTGAGACCTACAATGAGCAGTTCTTC. This encodes CSARRTETYNEQFF.

This chain uses TRBV19 with TRBJ1-6, with no clear D. Per the germline V gene, CDR1 is LNHDA and CDR2 is SQIVND (reference sequence). Trimming cost V 6 bases and J 4 bases, with 16 bases left between them. This CDR3 spans 16 amino acids. The CDR3 protein is CASSNALEAYNSPLHF. The CDR3 coding sequence is TGTGCCAGTAGCAACGCCCTGGAGGCGTATAATTCACCCCTCCACTTT.

The CDR3 protein is CSARGPLLGGDTEAFF. In DNA form, the CDR3 reads TGCAGTGCTAGAGGGCCTCTTTTGGGTGGGGACACTGAAGCTTTCTTT. V is TRBV20-1 and J is TRBJ1-1; D not resolved. The CDR3 contains 16 residues. Germline loops: CDR1 DFQATT, CDR2 SNEGSKA (reference sequence). The V and J ends lost 1 base and 3 bases respectively, with 18 bases between them.